Each of the 2 T cell receptor beta chains below was sequenced from the same sample in a study of stem cell transplantation in POMP-related autoinflammatory disease. Clones were read by immunoSEQ multiplex PCR, and TCRdb kept only the in-frame ones, dropping some. The profile shows tens of thousands of clones, roughly 93% of them singletons. The sequences come from CD4+ T cells from PBMCs, collected after stem cell transplantation. The receptor source for this set is a human patient with POMP-related autoinflammation and immune dysregulation (PRAID). The graft donor may have given rise to some T cells.

The chain couples TRBV2 to TRBJ2-7; TRBD2 is a possible D gene (6 bases). This CDR3 is built from 16 residues. CDR1 is SNHLY, CDR2 FYNNEI, per germline. Trimming left V 1 base short and J 3 bases short, with 16 bases between. CDR3 sequence: CASSEEVLGSYYEQYF. The CDR3 DNA reads TGTGCCAGCAGTGAAGAGGTACTCGGGAGCTACTACGAGCAGTACTTC.

This clone has only one observation. This rearrangement joins TRBV21-1 to TRBJ1-6. TRBV21-1 is a pseudogene. The CDR3 runs to 23 residues. The CDR3 DNA is TGTGCCAGCAGCAAAGTCCGTCTTACGGGGGTCAGGCTTCCCTTATTTTCGAATTCACCCCTCCACTTT. Encoded protein: CASSKVRLTGVRLPLFSNSPLHF.